A single TCR beta chain is shown here with its context. Its antigen is unidentified. This sample stems from a study of monozygotic twins with cystic fibrosis. Study in general: Three micrograms of fragmented DNA underwent 15 PCR cycles for library preparation. Regarding the study as a whole: In 13 of 16 pairs, V gene usage was closest to the co-twin's.

The protocol was immunoSEQ multiplex PCR, while the TCRdb copy is restricted to in-frame clones and leaves out a portion. The sample includes tens of thousands of clones, around 96% of them seen just once. The germline V gene has CDR1 MDHEN and CDR2 SYDVKM. Trimming pared 7 bases from V and 1 base from J, leaving 13 bases between. The CDR3 spans 15 residues. J is TRBJ1-4 and V is TRBV28, with D perhaps matching TRBD1 (6 bases). Sequenced input: blood. This TCR derives from a girl aged 2 to 9 with cystic fibrosis. The CDR3 DNA is TGTGCCAGCATCCACGGACAGTTAACTAATGAAAAACTGTTTTTT. Translation gives CASIHGQLTNEKLFF. Full variable domain (remainder filled in from reference TRBV28 and TRBJ1-4): DVKVTQSSRYLVKRTGEKVFLECVQDMDHENMFWYRQDPGLGLRLIYFSYDVKMKEKGDIPEGYSVSREKKERFSLILESASTNQTSMYLCASIHGQLTNEKLFFGSGTQLSVL.